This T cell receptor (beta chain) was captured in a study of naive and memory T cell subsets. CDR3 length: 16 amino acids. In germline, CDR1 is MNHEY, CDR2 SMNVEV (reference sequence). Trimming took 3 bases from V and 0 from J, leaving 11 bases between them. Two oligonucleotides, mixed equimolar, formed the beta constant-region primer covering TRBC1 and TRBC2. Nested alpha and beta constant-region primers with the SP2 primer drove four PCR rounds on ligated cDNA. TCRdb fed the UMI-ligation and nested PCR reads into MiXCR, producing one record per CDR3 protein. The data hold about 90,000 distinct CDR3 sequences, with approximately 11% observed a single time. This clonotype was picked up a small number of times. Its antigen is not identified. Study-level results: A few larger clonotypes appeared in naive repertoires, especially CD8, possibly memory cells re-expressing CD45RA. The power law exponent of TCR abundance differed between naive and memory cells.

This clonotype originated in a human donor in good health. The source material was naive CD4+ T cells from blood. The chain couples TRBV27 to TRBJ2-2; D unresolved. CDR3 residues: CASSFNTLANTGELFF. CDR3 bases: TGTGCCAGCAGTTTTAATACCCTAGCGAACACCGGGGAGCTGTTTTTT.